These T cell receptor beta chains were read from a single sample in a study of technical replicates of blood from several donors. Some clones are missing from TCRdb's copy, which holds only in-frame ones; the method was immunoSEQ multiplex PCR. The repertoire holds 95,000 or so clones, with 85% to 95% as singletons. Sequencing used T cells isolated from PBMCs. These receptors came from a human donor in good health. CDR3s include the opening cysteine and the closing phenylalanine or tryptophan. The D gene is left open where the match is weak. Expanded clones get a size class; other rows say once, few or many, or leave the size out.

abundance,j_gene,d_gene,v_gene,CDR3nt,CDR3aa
.,TRBJ2-7,TRBD2,TRBV28,TGTGCCAGCAGTTTAGAGGGAGGGCCTCGGTACGAGCAGTACTTC,CASSLEGGPRYEQYF
.,TRBJ2-5,.,TRBV27,TGTGCCAGCAGCCCGGAGTTCTGGGGGCGAGAGACCCAGTACTTC,CASSPEFWGRETQYF
.,TRBJ2-1,TRBD1,TRBV6-1,TGTGCCAGCAGTAACAGGGGGCCTATTGAGCAGTTCTTC,CASSNRGPIEQFF
.,TRBJ2-5,.,TRBV11-2,TGTGCCAGCAGCCCCTCAGGGGTCCAAGAGACCCAGTACTTC,CASSPSGVQETQYF
.,TRBJ2-1,TRBD2,TRBV5-4,TGTGCCAGCAGCCCCACTAGCGGGAGGAGCAATGAGCAGTTCTTC,CASSPTSGRSNEQFF
.,TRBJ2-3,TRBD2,TRBV30,TGTGCCTGCTCCGGGGGGACTAGCACAGATACGCAGTATTTT,CACSGGTSTDTQYF
.,TRBJ2-3,.,TRBV7-3,TGTGCCAGCAGCTTAACCCCAGGGATGGGAGATACGCAGTATTTT,CASSLTPGMGDTQYF
once,TRBJ2-1,TRBD2,TRBV4-2,TGTGCCAGCAGCCAGACTAGCGGAGAGGACAATGAGCAGTTCTTC,CASSQTSGEDNEQFF
.,TRBJ2-1,TRBD2,TRBV10-1,TGCGCCAGCAGTGAGTTAGAAGCGGGAGAAGCCGATGAGCAGTTCTTC,CASSELEAGEADEQFF
.,TRBJ1-4,.,TRBV7-2,TGTGCCAGCAGCCCTTGGACTGCTGAAAAACTGTTTTTT,CASSPWTAEKLFF
.,TRBJ2-7,TRBD2,TRBV30,TGTGCCTGCCCCGGGACTAGCGTCTACGAGCAGTACTTC,CACPGTSVYEQYF
.,TRBJ1-1,.,TRBV29-1,TGCAGCGTGCGACAGGCCTGGAACACTGAAGCTTTCTTT,CSVRQAWNTEAFF
once,TRBJ2-7,TRBD2,TRBV11-3,TGTGCCAGCAGCCCCACGGGGACTAGCGGGAAGTACGAGCAGTACTTC,CASSPTGTSGKYEQYF
.,TRBJ2-6,.,TRBV6-5,TGTGCCAGCAGTTTGTTTCAGGGGCCGGGGGCCAACGTCCTGACTTTC,CASSLFQGPGANVLTF
.,TRBJ2-7,TRBD2,TRBV5-4,TGTGCCAGCAGCCCGACGACTAGCGGGAGTCACGAGCAGTACTTC,CASSPTTSGSHEQYF
.,TRBJ1-2,.,TRBV19,TGTGCCAGCTGGAGAGGCAGCGACTATGGCTACACCTTC,CASWRGSDYGYTF
.,TRBJ2-1,.,TRBV5-1,TGCGCCAGCCGGGTCGGGAGTTCAACCTACAATGAGCAGTTCTTC,CASRVGSSTYNEQFF
.,TRBJ1-1,TRBD1,TRBV29-1,TGCAGCGCAGCAGGGGGCTTGAACACTGAAGCTTTCTTT,CSAAGGLNTEAFF
.,TRBJ2-7,TRBD1,TRBV12-5,TGTGCCAGAACCGGGACAGGGTACCACGAGCAGTACTTC,CARTGTGYHEQYF
few,TRBJ1-1,TRBD1,TRBV29-1,TGCAGTGCCGGGACAGGGGATACTGAAGCTTTCTTT,CSAGTGDTEAFF
.,TRBJ2-5,TRBD2,TRBV2,TGTGCCAGCAGCCCATCAGCGGGAGTTCGAGAGACCCAGTACTTC,CASSPSAGVRETQYF
.,TRBJ2-1,.,TRBV9,TGTGCCAGCAGCGCGACGGGAGCCTCCTACAATGAGCAGTTCTTC,CASSATGASYNEQFF
.,TRBJ2-5,TRBD2,TRBV9,TGTGCCAGCAGCGAACAGGCGGGAGTAGGGGAGACCCAGTACTTC,CASSEQAGVGETQYF
.,TRBJ2-3,.,TRBV20-1,TGCAGTGCGAGGGCAGATACGCAGTATTTT,CSARADTQYF
.,TRBJ2-5,.,TRBV6-1,TGTGCCAGCAGTGAACGAGACAGAGCACCACAAGAGACCCAGTACTTC,CASSERDRAPQETQYF
.,TRBJ2-7,TRBD1,TRBV7-3,TGTGCCAGCAGCCTTATCGACAGGGGCCAGCAGTACTTC,CASSLIDRGQQYF
.,TRBJ2-1,.,TRBV5-1,TGCGCCAGCAGCTTGGAGGAGGCAGGATTCTATGAGCAGTTCTTC,CASSLEEAGFYEQFF
.,TRBJ2-6,TRBD1,TRBV7-2,TGTGCCAGTAACCCTGGGACAGGGAGCTCTGGGGCCAACGTCCTGACTTTC,CASNPGTGSSGANVLTF
.,TRBJ2-1,TRBD2,TRBV5-4,TGTGCCAGCAGCTTGGATTCGGGAGGGGTTAATGAGCAGTTCTTC,CASSLDSGGVNEQFF
.,TRBJ2-7,.,TRBV6-4,TGTGCCAGCAGTCTCAGTGGGAGCTCCTACGAGCAGTACTTC,CASSLSGSSYEQYF
.,TRBJ2-2,.,TRBV11-2,TGTGCCAGCAGCTCGGGACAGAACACCGGGGAGCTGTTTTTT,CASSSGQNTGELFF
.,TRBJ2-7,.,TRBV6-6,TGTGCCAGCCGGACAGCCCACGAGCAGTACTTC,CASRTAHEQYF
.,TRBJ2-7,TRBD2,TRBV10-3,TGTGCCATCAGCAGCGGGAGATACGAGCAGTACTTC,CAISSGRYEQYF
.,TRBJ2-7,.,TRBV6-5,TGTGCCAGCATTTCACCGAGTAGCCGTATATACTTC,CASISPSSRIYF
.,TRBJ1-1,.,TRBV19,TGTGCCAGTAGTATCCGGAGCACGGTGAACACTGAAGCTTTCTTT,CASSIRSTVNTEAFF
.,TRBJ2-2,TRBD1,TRBV11-2,TGTGCCAGCAGAAAGGGGGTTGTGACAGGGTCCGGGGAGCTGTTTTTT,CASRKGVVTGSGELFF
.,TRBJ2-7,TRBD1,TRBV29-1,TGCAGCGCAGATACCGGGACAGGATACGAGCAGTACTTC,CSADTGTGYEQYF
.,TRBJ2-7,.,TRBV27,TGTGCCAGCAGTTCGCAGGGAGGCAATGCGGATGAGCAGTACTTC,CASSSQGGNADEQYF
.,TRBJ2-1,TRBD2,TRBV25-1,TGTGCCAGCAGTGAATATATGGGGGGAGGGTGTGGCAATGAGCAGTTCTTC,CASSEYMGGGCGNEQFF
.,TRBJ2-1,TRBD2,TRBV2,TGTGCCAGCCCCGGCGGACTGACTAGCAGCAATGAGCAGTTCTTC,CASPGGLTSSNEQFF
once,TRBJ1-2,TRBD1,TRBV5-5,TGTGCCAGCAGCCAGGCGGGACAGTTCTATGGCTACACCTTC,CASSQAGQFYGYTF
.,TRBJ2-7,.,TRBV29-1,TGCAGCGCCGCTGGACACTCTCACATCTACGAGCAGTACTTC,CSAAGHSHIYEQYF
.,TRBJ2-3,.,TRBV4-2,TGTGCCAGCAGCCAAGATGGTACGGGGGCAGATACGCAGTATTTT,CASSQDGTGADTQYF
few,TRBJ1-1,TRBD1,TRBV18,TGTGCCAGCTCACCACTGGGACAGGGGCGTAACACTGAAGCTTTCTTT,CASSPLGQGRNTEAFF
once,TRBJ2-3,TRBD1,TRBV28,TGTGCCAGCAGGGACAGGGGGCAGGATACGCAGTATTTT,CASRDRGQDTQYF
.,TRBJ2-3,TRBD2,TRBV19,TGTGCCAGTAGCTCTGCGGGAGGAAGGTCGTATTTT,CASSSAGGRSYF